One sample yielded the 23 T cell receptor beta chains listed below, sequenced in a study of blood T cell repertoires in COVID-19. Using immunoSEQ multiplex PCR, the repertoire was profiled, and TCRdb retains in-frame clones only, with some absent. This sample carries approximately 84,000 clones, roughly 85% of them seen once, and the ten largest clones take 15% to 20%. Sequences were obtained from peripheral blood. The receptors were gathered from a human donor in a cohort sampled during active COVID-19.

This clone appeared a single time. The chain joins TRBV19 to TRBJ2-7; D is uncertain. This CDR3 region has 14 residues. Trimming cost V 1 base and J 3 bases, with 10 bases left between them. CDR1 LNHDA and CDR2 SQIVND come from the germline V gene (reference sequence). The CDR3 protein is CASSIGRLVYEQYF. The CDR3 DNA follows: TGTGCCAGTAGTATAGGTAGACTGGTCTACGAGCAGTACTTC. The full variable domain, rest sourced from reference TRBV19 and TRBJ2-7, is DGGITQSPKYLFRKEGQNVTLSCEQNLNHDAMYWYRQDPGQGLRLIYYSQIVNDFQKGDIAEGYSVSREKKESFPLTVTSAQKNPTAFYLCASSIGRLVYEQYFGPGTRLTVT.

J is TRBJ2-1 and V is TRBV9, with 7 bases fitting TRBD2. The CDR3 loop spans 13 amino acids. The V segment lost 0 bases and the J segment 9 bases; nucleotides outside the gene matches: 3. Germline V gene data show CDR1 as SGDLS and CDR2 as YYNGEE. CDR3 coding DNA: TGTGCCAGCAGCGTAGCGTTAGCGGGTGAGCAGTTCTTC. It encodes CASSVALAGEQFF.

The V gene is TRBV3-1 (or the pseudogene TRBV3-2), the J gene TRBJ2-3, with D possibly being TRBD2 (6 bases). CDR3 size: 14 residues. V dropped 2 bases and J dropped 6 bases, with 12 bases sitting between them. The germline gives CDR1 LGHDT, CDR2 YNNKEL (reference sequence). The CDR3 is CASSQPGDADTQYF. The CDR3 bases are TGTGCCAGCAGCCAACCGGGAGACGCCGATACGCAGTATTTT.

V usage is TRBV28 and J usage is TRBJ1-1; 8 bases are a match to TRBD1. V lost 2 bases and J lost 7; bases outside the gene matches: 0. The CDR3 loop spans 12 amino acids. Germline assignment: CDR1 MDHEN and CDR2 SYDVKM. CDR3 sequence reads: CASSLGQGEAFF. CDR3 DNA: TGTGCCAGCAGTTTAGGACAGGGTGAAGCTTTCTTT.

J is TRBJ2-2 and V is TRBV6-8; D perhaps matches TRBD2 (6 bases). CDR1 and CDR2 (germline): MNHGY, SAAAGT. The CDR3 loop spans 16 amino acids. Trimming stripped 4 bases from V and 4 bases from J, with 16 bases between. CDR3 sequence: CASSWRTSRSTGELFF. The CDR3 nucleotides are TGTGCCAGCAGTTGGCGTACTAGCCGTAGCACCGGGGAGCTGTTTTTT.

The table lists this clone with a few counts. The chain carries TRBV19 and TRBJ2-1; TRBD1 aligns across 9 bases. Germline CDR1 LNHDA, CDR2 SQIVND (reference sequence). The CDR3 loop spans 17 amino acids. Unmatched junction bases numbered 17, after V lost 7 bases and J lost 7 bases. CDR3 sequence reads: CASTPGAGTGRANEQFF. The CDR3 coding sequence is TGTGCCAGTACCCCGGGGGCCGGGACAGGGAGGGCGAATGAGCAGTTCTTC. The full variable domain, its missing parts supplied by reference TRBV19 and TRBJ2-1, is DGGITQSPKYLFRKEGQNVTLSCEQNLNHDAMYWYRQDPGQGLRLIYYSQIVNDFQKGDIAEGYSVSREKKESFPLTVTSAQKNPTAFYLCASTPGAGTGRANEQFFGPGTRLTVL.

The rearrangement uses TRBV7-2 and TRBJ2-6; D may be TRBD1 (7 bases). The ends were cut back, 5 bases at V and 2 bases at J, with 13 bases in the middle. CDR1 is SGHTA, CDR2 FQGNSA, per germline. The CDR3 contains 16 residues. The CDR3, as DNA: TGTGCCAGCAGCAAAGGGGGGACAGCTGGGGCCAACGTCCTGACTTTC. Translated: CASSKGGTAGANVLTF. Full variable domain (remainder filled in from reference TRBV7-2 and TRBJ2-6): GAGVSQSPSNKVTEKGKDVELRCDPISGHTALYWYRQSLGQGLEFLIYFQGNSAPDKSGLPSDRFSAERTGGSVSTLTIQRTQQEDSAVYLCASSKGGTAGANVLTFGAGSRLTVL.

This rearrangement joins TRBV10-3 to TRBJ2-1; 12 bases fit TRBD2. Germline CDR1 reads ENHRY; CDR2 reads SYGVKD. Trimming cost V 9 bases and J 5 bases; bases outside gene matches: 5. The CDR3 consists of 14 residues. The CDR3 DNA reads as TGTGCCATAAACCGACTAGCGGGAGACAATGAGCAGTTCTTC. Its protein product is CAINRLAGDNEQFF.

The chain has TRBV21-1 and TRBJ1-5; TRBD1 was called by the table and not checked on the DNA. TRBV21-1 is tagged as a pseudogene. There are 19 residues in the CDR3. CDR3: CASQREDSLGPYSNQPQHF. As DNA, the CDR3 is TGTGCCAGCCAGCGAGAGGACAGTTTGGGCCCCTATAGCAATCAGCCCCAGCATTTT.

The J gene is TRBJ2-1, the V gene TRBV7-6; D possibly corresponds to TRBD2 (6 bases). The CDR3 consists of 15 residues. Germline V gene sequence: CDR1 SGHVS, CDR2 FNYEAQ. V was pared by 5 bases and J by 6 bases, with 17 bases between. Here the CDR3 DNA reads TGTGCCAGCAGCCCACGTAGGGGCGGGGTCAATGAGCAGTTCTTC. It translates to CASSPRRGGVNEQFF.

This chain uses TRBV6-4 with TRBJ2-3; tentative D call: TRBD2 (6 bases). Germline-derived CDR1 and CDR2 are MRHNA and SNTAGT. The CDR3 extends over 13 amino acids. V was trimmed by 5 bases and J by 6 bases, leaving 12 bases between them. The CDR3 sequence: CASSPSEADTQYF. CDR3 sequence (DNA): TGTGCCAGCAGTCCTAGCGAAGCGGATACGCAGTATTTT.

This clone was counted between two and nine times. The V gene is TRBV19, the J gene TRBJ1-2; 9 bases line up with TRBD1. CDR1 and CDR2 from the germline V gene are LNHDA and SQIVND (reference sequence). The CDR3 contains 13 residues. Trimming took 6 bases from V and 7 from J; bases not matched to a gene: 6. The CDR3 coding sequence is TGTGCCAGTAGCAGGACAGGGGAGGGTGGCTACACCTTC. Its protein product is CASSRTGEGGYTF.

This clone was counted a few times. The V and J genes are TRBV29-1 and TRBJ1-1; D gene unclear. CDR1 and CDR2 (germline): SQVTM, ANQGSEA. The CDR3 is made up of 13 amino acids. Trimming took 4 bases from V and 1 from J, leaving 10 bases between them. The CDR3 nucleotides read TGCAGCGTTGGTTTCTCCAGGAACACTGAAGCTTTCTTT. This sequence encodes CSVGFSRNTEAFF.

V and J are TRBV18 and TRBJ2-5; possible D gene TRBD1, 6 bases. Trimming stripped 4 bases from V and 5 bases from J, with 29 bases between. CDR1 and CDR2 from the germline V gene are KGHSH and LQKENI. The CDR3 sequence is 19 residues long. Here the CDR3 reads CASSLRNGAGDRPEETQYF. The CDR3 DNA reads as TGTGCCAGCTCACTAAGGAACGGGGCAGGGGACCGCCCTGAGGAGACCCAGTACTTC.

This sequence joins TRBV18 and TRBJ1-3, with 9 bases fitting TRBD1. Germline loops: CDR1 KGHSH, CDR2 LQKENI. The length of the CDR3 is 14 residues. J lost 4 bases, V lost 3 bases, and 1 base had no gene match. The CDR3 DNA reads TGTGCCAGCTCACCGGGGACAGGGGGAAACACCATATATTTT. This encodes CASSPGTGGNTIYF.

The genes are TRBV5-1 and TRBJ2-2, with D possibly being TRBD1 (6 bases). The germline V gene encodes CDR1 SGHRS and CDR2 YFSETQ. The CDR3 has 13 residues. The V end was cut by 4 bases, the J end by 6 bases, with 10 bases between. The CDR3 is CASSQGHAGELFF. In DNA form, the CDR3 reads TGCGCCAGCAGCCAGGGACACGCCGGGGAGCTGTTTTTT.

The chain joins TRBV28 to TRBJ1-2, with 7 bases aligning to TRBD1. Germline assignment: CDR1 MDHEN and CDR2 SYDVKM. The ends lost 1 base at V and 6 bases at J; junction bases unmatched: 2. The CDR3 is 13 amino acids. DNA for the CDR3: TGTGCCAGCAGTTTATCCAGGGGGGATGGCTACACCTTC. Its translation: CASSLSRGDGYTF.

V gene TRBV28 combines with J gene TRBJ1-2; no reliable D call. The CDR3 has 14 amino acids. The germline V and J ends were trimmed by 4 bases and 8 bases, with 17 bases remaining between them. CDR1 and CDR2 from the germline V gene are MDHEN and SYDVKM. The CDR3 bases are TGTGCCAGCAGTTCACCAGTCGGGATAGAGGGCTACACCTTC. Its protein is CASSSPVGIEGYTF.

A few counts support this clone. The chain uses TRBV19 and TRBJ2-3, with 7 bases matching TRBD1. The CDR3 totals 14 residues. Germline-derived CDR1 and CDR2 are LNHDA and SQIVND (reference sequence). V shed 4 bases, J shed 3 bases, and the junction held 4 bases outside the gene matches. The CDR3 is CASSTGQETDTQYF. CDR3 nucleotide sequence: TGTGCCAGTAGTACAGGACAGGAGACAGATACGCAGTATTTT.

CDR3 sequence (DNA): TGTGCCAGCAGCTATCGACAGGCGATCTCCTACGAGCAGTACTTC. It codes for CASSYRQAISYEQYF. The chain recombines TRBV11-2 with TRBJ2-7; D possibly corresponds to TRBD1 (6 bases). CDR3 length: 15 residues. From germline, CDR1 is SGHAT and CDR2 FQNNGV. V was shortened by 4 bases and J by 0 bases, with 13 bases between the two germline ends.

This chain connects TRBV6-1 to TRBJ1-2; D is perhaps TRBD1 (6 bases). CDR1 MNHNS and CDR2 SASEGT come from the germline V gene. This CDR3 comprises 15 residues. The V end lost 2 bases, the J end lost 8 bases, and 18 bases lay between the germline ends. DNA of the CDR3: TGTGCCAGCAGTGAACTCCGGAGTGCAGGGGTGGGCTACACCTTC. Residues: CASSELRSAGVGYTF.

This clone was found once. The chain couples TRBV5-1 to TRBJ2-7, with D possibly matching TRBD1 (6 bases). The V end lost 5 bases, the J end lost 4 bases, and 16 bases lay between the germline ends. This CDR3 contains 14 residues. The germline V gene encodes CDR1 SGHRS and CDR2 YFSETQ. The CDR3, as DNA: TGCGCCAGCAGGCGAGAGGCCACAGGGTACGAGCAGTACTTC. This codes for CASRREATGYEQYF.

This clone was seen a handful of times. The genes are TRBV7-9 and TRBJ1-2; D is possibly TRBD1 (5 bases). V was shortened by 5 bases and J by 3 bases, with 13 bases between the two germline ends. Looked up from germline, CDR1 is SEHNR and CDR2 is FQNEAQ (reference sequence). The CDR3 has 14 residues. The CDR3 region has the DNA TGTGCCAGCAGCGTCCGACAGTCTGACTATGGCTACACCTTC. Its translation: CASSVRQSDYGYTF. Filled out from reference TRBV7-9 and TRBJ1-2, the complete variable domain reads DTGVSQNPRHKITKRGQNVTFRCDPISEHNRLYWYRQTLGQGPEFLTYFQNEAQLEKSRLLSDRFSAERPKGSFSTLEIQRTEQGDSAMYLCASSVRQSDYGYTFGSGTRLTVV.